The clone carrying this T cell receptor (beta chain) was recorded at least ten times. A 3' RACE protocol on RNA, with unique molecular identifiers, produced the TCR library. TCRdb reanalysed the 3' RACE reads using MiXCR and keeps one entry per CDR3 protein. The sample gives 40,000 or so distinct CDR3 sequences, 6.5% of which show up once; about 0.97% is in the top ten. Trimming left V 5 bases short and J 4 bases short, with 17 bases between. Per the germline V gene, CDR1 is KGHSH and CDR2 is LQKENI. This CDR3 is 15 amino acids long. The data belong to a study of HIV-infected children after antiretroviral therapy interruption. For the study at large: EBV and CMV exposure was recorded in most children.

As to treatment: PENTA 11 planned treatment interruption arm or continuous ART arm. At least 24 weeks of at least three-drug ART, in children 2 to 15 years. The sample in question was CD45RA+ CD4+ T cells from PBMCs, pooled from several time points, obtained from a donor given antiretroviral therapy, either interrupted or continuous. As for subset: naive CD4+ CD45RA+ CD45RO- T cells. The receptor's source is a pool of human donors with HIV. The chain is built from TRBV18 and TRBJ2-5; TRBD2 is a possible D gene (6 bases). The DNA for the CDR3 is TGTGCCAGCTCAAACACGAACAGGAGGGGAGAGACCCAGTACTTC. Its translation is CASSNTNRRGETQYF.